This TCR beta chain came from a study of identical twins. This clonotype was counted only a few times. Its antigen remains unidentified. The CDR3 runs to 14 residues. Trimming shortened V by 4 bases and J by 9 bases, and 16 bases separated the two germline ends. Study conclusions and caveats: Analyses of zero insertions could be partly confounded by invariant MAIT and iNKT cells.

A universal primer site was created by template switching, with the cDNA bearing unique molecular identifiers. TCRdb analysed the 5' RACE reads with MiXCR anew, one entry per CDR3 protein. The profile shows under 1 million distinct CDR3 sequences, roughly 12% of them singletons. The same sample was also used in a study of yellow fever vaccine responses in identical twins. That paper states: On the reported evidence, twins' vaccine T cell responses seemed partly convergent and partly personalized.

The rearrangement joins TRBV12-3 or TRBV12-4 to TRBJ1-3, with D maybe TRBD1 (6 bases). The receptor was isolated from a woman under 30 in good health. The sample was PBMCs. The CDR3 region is CASSSDSLVGTIYF. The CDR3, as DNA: TGTGCCAGCAGTTCGGACAGTTTGGTCGGCACCATATATTTT.